This TCR beta chain stems from a study of blood T cell repertoires in COVID-19. On the study more broadly: Sources were T cells, B-cell-depleted T cells, or PBMCs; the material itself was cDNA or gDNA.

In the authors' workflow: It was from reference gene primer amplification that nucleated cell counts were estimated. Generated by immunoSEQ multiplex PCR, the TCRdb table keeps only in-frame clones and is missing some. The DNA was the basis for D and trimming; V, J and clone size are from that table. Of approximately 110,000 clones in the sample, about nine tenths were seen once. The V gene's germline CDR1 is LNHDA and CDR2 SQIVND (reference sequence). The J segment lost 9 bases and the V segment lost 6 bases, leaving 8 bases of the junction unmatched. The CDR3 spans 14 residues. The sequenced sample consisted of peripheral blood. The J gene is TRBJ1-6, the V gene TRBV19; TRBD1 matches 7 bases. This TCR came from a man aged 35-49 years with acute or convalescent COVID-19. This CDR3 is CASSIRQGRSPLHF. Here the CDR3 DNA reads TGTGCCAGTAGCATACGACAGGGACGTTCACCCCTCCACTTT.